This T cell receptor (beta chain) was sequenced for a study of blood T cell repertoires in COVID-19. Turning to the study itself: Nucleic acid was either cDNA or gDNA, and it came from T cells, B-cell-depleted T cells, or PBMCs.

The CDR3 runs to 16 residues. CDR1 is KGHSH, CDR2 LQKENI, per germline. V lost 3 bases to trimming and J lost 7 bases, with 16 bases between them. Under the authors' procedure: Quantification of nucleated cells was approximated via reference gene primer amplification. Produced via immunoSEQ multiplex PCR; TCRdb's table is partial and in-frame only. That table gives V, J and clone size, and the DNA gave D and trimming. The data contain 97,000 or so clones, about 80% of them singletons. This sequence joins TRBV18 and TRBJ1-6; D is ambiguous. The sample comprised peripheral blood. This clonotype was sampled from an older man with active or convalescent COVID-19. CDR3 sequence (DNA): TGTGCCAGCTCACCCATGATTGAGGGAGCAAATTCACCCCTCCACTTT. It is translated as CASSPMIEGANSPLHF.